This entry is about one T cell receptor (beta chain). Cohorts were determined from participant-reported clinical history. This entry belongs to a study of blood T cell repertoires in COVID-19. CDR3 length: 16 residues. Germline CDR1 is SNHLY and CDR2 is FYNNEI. Unmatched junction bases numbered 11, after V lost 3 bases and J lost 7 bases. Original processing methods: Reference gene primer amplification in the assay estimated nucleated cell counts. Here immunoSEQ multiplex PCR was the method, and the copy in TCRdb shows in-frame clones only, minus some. That table supplies the V and J calls and clone size; D and trimming were determined from the DNA. The table includes a few hundred thousand clones, roughly 89% detected once.

The origin of this receptor is a woman aged 40 to 50 who had recovered from COVID-19. The rearrangement joins TRBV2 to TRBJ2-1, with 8 bases matching TRBD2. Specimen: PBMCs or T cells enriched from blood (not recorded which). The CDR3 DNA sequence: TGTGCCAGCAGTGACTCAACTAGCGGCCCGGGGAATGAGCAGTTCTTC. Translation gives CASSDSTSGPGNEQFF.